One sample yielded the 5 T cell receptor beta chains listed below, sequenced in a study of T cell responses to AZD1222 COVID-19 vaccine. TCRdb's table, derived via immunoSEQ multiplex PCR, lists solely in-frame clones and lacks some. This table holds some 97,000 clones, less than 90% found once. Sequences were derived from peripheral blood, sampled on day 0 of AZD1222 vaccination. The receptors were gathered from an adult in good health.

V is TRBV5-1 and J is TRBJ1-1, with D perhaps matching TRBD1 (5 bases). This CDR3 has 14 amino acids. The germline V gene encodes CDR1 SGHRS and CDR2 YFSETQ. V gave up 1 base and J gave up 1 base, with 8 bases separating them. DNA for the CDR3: TGCGCCAGCAGCTTGATCCAGGGGAACACTGAAGCTTTCTTT. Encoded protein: CASSLIQGNTEAFF. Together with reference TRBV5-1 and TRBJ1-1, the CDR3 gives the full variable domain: KAGVTQTPRYLIKTRGQQVTLSCSPISGHRSVSWYQQTPGQGLQFLFEYFSETQRNKGNFPGRFSGRQFSNSRSEMNVSTLELGDSALYLCASSLIQGNTEAFFGQGTRLTVV.

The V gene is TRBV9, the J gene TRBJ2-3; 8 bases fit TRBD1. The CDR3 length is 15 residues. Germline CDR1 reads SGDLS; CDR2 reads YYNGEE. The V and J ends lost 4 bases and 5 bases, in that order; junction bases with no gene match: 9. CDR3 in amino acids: CASSWTGLPGDTQYF. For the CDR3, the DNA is TGTGCCAGCAGCTGGACAGGGCTCCCTGGAGATACGCAGTATTTT.

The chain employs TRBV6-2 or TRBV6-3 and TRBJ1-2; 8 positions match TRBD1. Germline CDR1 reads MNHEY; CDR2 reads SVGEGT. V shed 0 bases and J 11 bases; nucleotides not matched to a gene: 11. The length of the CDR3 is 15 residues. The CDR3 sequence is CASSYSGQGASSYTF. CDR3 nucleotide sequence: TGTGCCAGCAGTTACTCCGGGCAGGGGGCAAGTTCGTACACCTTC.

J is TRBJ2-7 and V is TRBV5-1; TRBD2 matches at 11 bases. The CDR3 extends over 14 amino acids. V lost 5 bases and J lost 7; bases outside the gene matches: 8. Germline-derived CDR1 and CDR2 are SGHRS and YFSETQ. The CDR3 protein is CASRLAGAVEEQYF. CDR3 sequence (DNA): TGCGCCAGCAGACTAGCGGGAGCGGTGGAGGAGCAGTACTTC. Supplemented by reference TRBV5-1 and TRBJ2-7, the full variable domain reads KAGVTQTPRYLIKTRGQQVTLSCSPISGHRSVSWYQQTPGQGLQFLFEYFSETQRNKGNFPGRFSGRQFSNSRSEMNVSTLELGDSALYLCASRLAGAVEEQYFGPGTRLTVT.

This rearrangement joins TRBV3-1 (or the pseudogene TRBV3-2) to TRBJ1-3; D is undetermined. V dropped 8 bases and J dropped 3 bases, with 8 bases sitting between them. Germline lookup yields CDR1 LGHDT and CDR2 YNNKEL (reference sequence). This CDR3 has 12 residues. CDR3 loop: CASGLVGNTIYF. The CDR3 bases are TGTGCCAGCGGCTTGGTTGGAAACACCATATATTTT.